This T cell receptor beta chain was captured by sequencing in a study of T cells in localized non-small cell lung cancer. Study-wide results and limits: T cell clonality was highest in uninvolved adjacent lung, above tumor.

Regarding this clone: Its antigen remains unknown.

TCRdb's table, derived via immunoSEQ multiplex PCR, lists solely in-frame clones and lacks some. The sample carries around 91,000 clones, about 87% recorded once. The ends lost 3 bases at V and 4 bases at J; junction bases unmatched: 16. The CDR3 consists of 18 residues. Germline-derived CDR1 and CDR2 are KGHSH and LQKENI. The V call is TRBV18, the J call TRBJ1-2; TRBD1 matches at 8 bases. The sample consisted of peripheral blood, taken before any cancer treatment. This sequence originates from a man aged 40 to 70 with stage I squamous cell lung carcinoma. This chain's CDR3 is CASSPTTRTGGRFYGYTF. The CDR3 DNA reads TGTGCCAGCTCACCTACCACCCGAACAGGGGGGCGATTCTATGGCTACACCTTC.